The 21 T cell receptor beta chains in this list originate from one sample, sequenced in a study of T cell repertoires in cytomegalovirus infection. TCRdb analysed the reads with MiXCR anew, one entry per CDR3 protein. The top ten clones hold 9.5% to 15% of a sample with around 310,000 distinct CDR3 sequences, under 20% of them seen once. Material: PBMCs. These receptors came from a human donor in good health (CMV status not recorded). Some clones in this sample may be carry-over from other donors' samples.

This clonotype appeared many times. The gene calls are TRBV7-2 and TRBJ2-7; TRBD1 matches at 9 bases. From germline, CDR1 is SGHTA and CDR2 FQGNSA. Trimming removed 5 bases from V and 2 bases from J; junction bases left unmatched: 4. This CDR3 comprises 14 residues. CDR3: CASSGGQGTYEQYF. For the CDR3, the DNA is TGTGCCAGCAGCGGGGGACAGGGAACCTACGAGCAGTACTTC.

This rearrangement joins TRBV18 to TRBJ1-6, with D tentatively TRBD1 (5 bases). The V gene's germline CDR1 is KGHSH and CDR2 LQKENI. This CDR3 spans 15 amino acids. Trimming cost V 1 base and J 10 bases, with 14 bases left between them. The CDR3 DNA sequence: TGTGCCAGCTCACCACGGGTCAACGACAGATCACCCCTCCACTTT. Its translation is CASSPRVNDRSPLHF.

The table lists this clonotype with a few counts. The V call is TRBV28, the J call TRBJ2-4, with TRBD1 as a possible D gene (6 bases). V was cut by 1 base and J by 0 bases, with 19 bases left in between. The germline V gene encodes CDR1 MDHEN and CDR2 SYDVKM. The CDR3 is made up of 19 amino acids. This CDR3 reads CASSLFLGNRDLAKNIQYF. The CDR3 DNA sequence: TGTGCCAGCAGTTTATTTTTGGGAAACAGGGATCTAGCCAAAAACATTCAGTACTTC.

Many counts were recorded for this clonotype. The V gene is TRBV28, the J gene TRBJ1-4; weak D call: TRBD1 (6 bases). This CDR3 contains 14 residues. V was cut by 5 bases and J by 6 bases, with 13 bases left in between. Germline V gene sequence: CDR1 MDHEN, CDR2 SYDVKM. The CDR3 here is CASSKTGPDEKLFF. The CDR3 DNA sequence: TGTGCCAGCAGTAAAACAGGGCCGGATGAAAAACTGTTTTTT. Looking up the rest from reference TRBV28 and TRBJ1-4 gives the full variable domain: DVKVTQSSRYLVKRTGEKVFLECVQDMDHENMFWYRQDPGLGLRLIYFSYDVKMKEKGDIPEGYSVSREKKERFSLILESASTNQTSMYLCASSKTGPDEKLFFGSGTQLSVL.

This clonotype was counted between two and nine times. The chain couples TRBV27 to TRBJ1-1; TRBD1 agrees at 8 bases. The germline V gene encodes CDR1 MNHEY and CDR2 SMNVEV (reference sequence). The CDR3 spans 14 residues. With V trimmed by 2 bases and J by 5 bases, 4 bases remained unmatched. The CDR3 here is CASSLRQGATEAFF. CDR3 nucleotide sequence: TGTGCCAGCAGTTTACGGCAGGGGGCTACTGAAGCTTTCTTT.

This clonotype was seen many times. The chain is built from TRBV7-9 and TRBJ2-2; no clear D gene. Germline V gives CDR1 SEHNR, CDR2 FQNEAQ (reference sequence). V was trimmed by 5 bases and J by 2 bases, leaving 3 bases between them. This CDR3 contains 12 residues. The CDR3 sequence: CASSPNTGELFF. In nucleotides, the CDR3 is TGTGCCAGCAGCCCAAACACCGGGGAGCTGTTTTTT. The full variable domain, with the rest looked up from reference TRBV7-9 and TRBJ2-2, is DTGVSQNPRHKITKRGQNVTFRCDPISEHNRLYWYRQTLGQGPEFLTYFQNEAQLEKSRLLSDRFSAERPKGSFSTLEIQRTEQGDSAMYLCASSPNTGELFFGEGSRLTVL.

This chain connects TRBV7-3 to TRBJ2-5, with 9 bases fitting TRBD2. The germline CDR1 and CDR2 sequences are SGHTA and FQGTGA. Trimming cost V 5 bases and J 1 base; bases outside gene matches: 5. The CDR3 is 15 residues long. CDR3 sequence reads: CASSRIAGVQETQYF. For the CDR3, the DNA is TGTGCCAGCAGCAGGATAGCGGGGGTCCAAGAGACCCAGTACTTC.

This clonotype was seen many times. V gene TRBV7-2 combines with J gene TRBJ2-7; D not certain. V lost 3 bases to trimming and J lost 0 bases, with 9 bases between them. Germline-derived CDR1 and CDR2 are SGHTA and FQGNSA. The CDR3 contains 14 residues. CDR3 nucleotides: TGTGCCAGCAGCTTCGGTTTCCTCTCCTACGAGCAGTACTTC. This codes for CASSFGFLSYEQYF.

At least ten counts were recorded for this clonotype. The chain joins TRBV6-2 or TRBV6-3 to TRBJ1-5, with D unresolved. Germline V gene data show CDR1 as MNHEY and CDR2 as SVGEGT. Trimming stripped 6 bases from V and 7 bases from J, with 13 bases between. The CDR3 length is 13 residues. This CDR3 reads CASSDMRNQPQHF. DNA for the CDR3: TGTGCCAGCAGCGACATGCGGAACCAGCCCCAGCATTTT.

V usage is TRBV13 and J usage is TRBJ1-1; 11 nucleotides line up with TRBD1. CDR3 size: 14 residues. J lost 8 bases, V lost 3 bases, and 5 bases had no gene match. Germline V CDR1 and CDR2: PRHDT, FYEKMQ (reference sequence). CDR3 sequence reads: CASSFGQGAREAFF. Written as DNA, the CDR3 is TGTGCCAGCAGCTTCGGACAGGGGGCGCGGGAAGCTTTCTTT.

This clonotype was counted only a few times. The chain combines TRBV12-3 or TRBV12-4 with TRBJ1-2; D call uncertain. The CDR3 has 14 residues. V was clipped by 5 bases and J by 7 bases, with 17 bases between them. The CDR3 loop reads CASSPQLSVSGYTF. The CDR3 bases are TGTGCCAGCAGTCCCCAACTCTCGGTTTCTGGCTACACCTTC.

This clonotype has ten or more counts. This rearrangement joins TRBV6-1 to TRBJ2-2; D is perhaps TRBD2 (6 bases). The CDR3 is 17 residues long. Germline V lookup: CDR1 MNHNS, CDR2 SASEGT. V lost 2 bases and J lost 1, with 14 bases in between. The DNA for the CDR3 is TGTGCCAGCAGTGAATACGGGGGAACGATGAACACCGGGGAGCTGTTTTTT. Translating gives CASSEYGGTMNTGELFF.

V is TRBV2 and J is TRBJ1-1, with TRBD1 as a possible D gene (5 bases). Germline V gene sequence: CDR1 SNHLY, CDR2 FYNNEI. CDR3 length equals 14 residues. Trimming removed 7 bases at V and 5 bases at J, with 17 bases between. The CDR3 sequence is CASNPQDKPTEAFF. CDR3 DNA: TGTGCCAGCAATCCACAGGATAAGCCGACTGAAGCTTTCTTT.

This chain joins TRBV6-1 and TRBJ2-7; the match to TRBD2 covers 11 bases. CDR1 and CDR2 (germline): MNHNS, SASEGT. V shed 6 bases and J 3 bases; nucleotides not matched to a gene: 4. CDR3 length: 14 amino acids. For the CDR3, the DNA is TGTGCCAGCAGGGCGACTAGCGGGAACTACGAGCAGTACTTC. Its translation: CASRATSGNYEQYF.

V is TRBV29-1 and J is TRBJ2-7; D possibly matches TRBD1 or TRBD2 (6 bases each). CDR1 and CDR2 from the germline V gene are SQVTM and ANQGSEA. The CDR3 sequence is 11 residues long. Trimming shortened V by 3 bases and J by 9 bases, and 12 bases separated the two germline ends. This chain's CDR3 is CSVDGGKGQYF. In nucleotides, the CDR3 is TGCAGCGTTGACGGGGGCAAGGGGCAGTACTTC.

This clonotype appeared many times. The V call is TRBV7-2, the J call TRBJ2-6; perhaps TRBD1 as D (6 bases). Trimming left V 5 bases short and J 1 base short, with 12 bases between. CDR3 size: 16 residues. Germline V gene data show CDR1 as SGHTA and CDR2 as FQGNSA. The CDR3 spells CASSVQGVSGANVLTF. Here the CDR3 DNA reads TGTGCCAGCAGCGTACAGGGAGTATCTGGGGCCAACGTCCTGACTTTC.

In regard to this clonotype: At one end the junction does not follow the germline gene, possibly because of a read error. This rearrangement joins TRBV12-3 or TRBV12-4 to TRBJ1-2; no reliable D call. CDR3 size: 15 residues. CDR3 DNA: TGTGCCAACAGTCCGTGGAAAGGTCGGGGATATGGCTACACCTTC. Its protein product is CANSPWKGRGYGYTF.

This clonotype was recorded a few times. This chain joins TRBV2 and TRBJ2-7; TRBD1 aligns across 9 bases. Germline assignment: CDR1 SNHLY and CDR2 FYNNEI. The CDR3 loop spans 16 amino acids. The V gene end was trimmed by 3 bases and the J gene end by 3 bases; junction bases not matched to a gene: 9. As DNA, the CDR3 is TGTGCCAGCAGTGAGGACGATAAGGACAGGGGCTACGAGCAGTACTTC. Its translation is CASSEDDKDRGYEQYF.

On this clonotype itself: A clone one base away is much larger, so this may be a read error. The chain recombines TRBV7-2 with TRBJ1-3; D gene uncertain. The CDR3 runs to 16 residues. Germline CDR1 and CDR2: SGHTA and FQGNSA. V was pared by 2 bases and J by 0 bases, with 11 bases between. The CDR3 nucleotides read TGTACCAGCAGCTTATCGCAGCTGTCCTCTGGAAACACCATATATTTT. It specifies CTSSLSQLSSGNTIYF.

The rearrangement links TRBV5-6 to TRBJ2-7; a possible D gene is TRBD2 (5 bases). V gave up 4 bases and J gave up 0 bases, with 20 bases separating them. Germline loops: CDR1 SGHDT, CDR2 YYEEEE. The CDR3 is 17 residues long. In nucleotides, the CDR3 is TGTGCCAGCAGCCGCATACTCGCCGGGATTATCTCCTACGAGCAGTACTTC. Its protein is CASSRILAGIISYEQYF.

This clonotype occurred a few times. The chain is built from TRBV11-2 and TRBJ1-6; D is undetermined. The CDR3 runs to 15 residues. V was clipped by 0 bases and J by 6 bases, with 9 bases between them. Germline V gene data show CDR1 as SGHAT and CDR2 as FQNNGV. In DNA, the CDR3 is TGTGCCAGCAGCTTAGAGGCACAGTTTAATTCACCCCTCCACTTT. It codes for CASSLEAQFNSPLHF.